This section outlines one TCR beta chain sequence together with its context. The CDR3 sequence is 16 residues long. Per germline, CDR1 SGDLS and CDR2 YYNGEE. Trimming cost V 3 bases and J 3 bases, with 19 bases left between them. This specimen comes from a study of cytomegalovirus exposure and HLA in healthy donors. The PCR ran on 60 Vbeta and 13 Jbeta primers. TCRdb's copy holds only in-frame clones and misses some; the assay was immunoSEQ multiplex PCR. The table includes about 130,000 clones, about three quarters detected once. The V gene is TRBV9, the J gene TRBJ2-7; possibly TRBD1 for D (6 bases). The clonotype comes from a man aged 30 to 45 in good health and CMV-seronegative. Input material: PBMCs. For the CDR3, the DNA is TGTGCCAGCAGCGGAACAGGGTTTCGAATACTCTACGAGCAGTACTTC. It codes for CASSGTGFRILYEQYF.